The clone carrying this TCR beta chain was seen only a few times. Its antigen is as yet unknown. The source of the sample is a study of CD8 T cells in ankylosing spondylitis. General observations from the study: Within ankylosing spondylitis blood, a TCR beta motif made up of roughly eight highly homologous variants appeared to be characteristic.

MiXCR, applied by TCRdb to the 5' RACE reads, yields one record per CDR3 protein. Of approximately 150,000 distinct CDR3 sequences listed, roughly 17% are singletons. Germline V gives CDR1 LNHNV, CDR2 YYDKDF (reference sequence). V was pared by 5 bases and J by 0 bases, with 8 bases between. The length of the CDR3 is 13 residues. This clonotype was obtained from a male donor with ankylosing spondylitis. The gene calls are TRBV15 and TRBJ2-7; D unclear. Sequencing was done on a sample of blood, either unsorted or a sorted T cell fraction (not recorded which). Here the CDR3 reads CATSETGSYEQYF. In nucleotides, the CDR3 is TGTGCCACCAGCGAAACGGGCTCCTACGAGCAGTACTTC.